This T cell receptor beta chain was captured by sequencing in a study of T cells in Graves' hyperthyroidism and ophthalmopathy. Study as a whole: The initial diagnosis was the point when peripheral blood was collected, ahead of any treatment.

Points from the study as a whole: Model output signaled ophthalmopathy a median about seven months ahead of onset. In blood, most of the thyroid clonotypes expanded above 0.001 were also present.

Patients with uncontrolled infections, other autoimmune diseases, pregnancy or lactation were excluded. The CDR3 regions of TCR beta were amplified from RNA transcripts. An initial round of RT-PCR targeting the TCR CDR3 relied on the HTBI primer set. TCRdb analysed the multiplex PCR reads with MiXCR anew, one entry per CDR3 protein. The sample yields roughly 580,000 distinct CDR3 sequences, approximately 15% seen once. The germline V gene encodes CDR1 SGDLS and CDR2 YYNGEE. This CDR3 is 15 amino acids long. V lost 4 bases and J lost 3; bases outside the gene matches: 7. Regarding this clonotype: Its target is unknown.

The TCR sequence derives from a woman in her 30s with Graves' hyperthyroidism that later progressed to Graves' ophthalmopathy. V usage is TRBV9 and J usage is TRBJ2-3; the match to TRBD2 covers 8 bases. The sample taken for sequencing was blood. CDR3 sequence reads: CASSPKAGVTDTQYF. Written as DNA, the CDR3 is TGTGCCAGCAGCCCAAAAGCGGGAGTTACAGATACGCAGTATTTT.